This T cell receptor (beta chain) was identified in a study of T-cell reconstitution after alpha-beta-depleted transplantation in children. Study conclusions and caveats: Reports say that about two months after transplant, the alpha-beta T cells came out of several hundred graft clones that had expanded.

The CDR3 sequence is 13 residues long. Germline CDR1 and CDR2: SGHRS and YFSETQ. Of note for this clonotype: Its antigen is unknown. A much more abundant neighbour one base away suggests this may be a read error.

The authors prepared the TCRbeta library with unique molecular identifiers. MiXCR was run by TCRdb on the PCR reads, yielding one entry per CDR3 protein. The repertoire holds 480,000 or so distinct CDR3 sequences, with 8% to 11% as singletons. The material sequenced was PBMCs, taken before TCRalphabeta/CD19-depleted stem cell transplant. The TCR was taken from a child between 2 and 9 years old with inherited bone marrow failure, due to receive a stem cell transplant. The V call is TRBV5-1, the J call TRBJ1-1; D might be TRBD1 (6 bases). DNA for the CDR3: TGCGCCACCAGCTCCCCTAACAGGGATGGAGCTTTCTTT. Translation: CATSSPNRDGAFF.